This T cell receptor beta chain was recorded in a study of T cells after posttransplantation cyclophosphamide. Overall study results and limits: Recipient CMV seropositivity and CMV reactivation strongly tracked TRB clonality. Later blood repertoires were often dominated by clones from the donor CD8+ memory compartment. Skin or GI-infiltrating T cells shared few TRB sequences with blood.

The CDR3 covers 13 residues. Looked up from germline, CDR1 is MGHRA and CDR2 is YSYEKL. Sequencing was performed with immunoSEQ multiplex PCR; in TCRdb, only in-frame clones are kept and a portion is missing. The sample is made up of some 35,000 clones, none counted only once. Peripheral blood was collected from the related graft donor on the marrow donation day. This clone appeared many times. The antigen remains undetermined. The junction departs from the called germline gene at one end, perhaps through a read error. V is TRBV4-1 and J is TRBJ2-1, with D maybe TRBD2 (5 bases). The receptor's source is a man younger than 45 in good health and a related stem cell transplant donor. Material for sequencing was PBMCs. The CDR3 reads CTSSQDYYNEQFF. The CDR3 nucleotides read TGCACCAGCAGCCAAGACTACTACAATGAGCAGTTCTTC.